This entry features one T cell receptor beta chain sequence. The antigen is undetermined. This sample is drawn from a study of cytomegalovirus exposure and HLA in healthy donors. For the study at large: Unique TCR beta sequences numbering about 100 million came from some 200 million T cells in an earlier analysis. Notes on the study in general: Researchers reported that a few CMV-associated chains were confirmed in vitro as CMV antigen-specific. Most TCR sequences were seen very rarely across donors, but some public TCRs occurred in many.

The PCR was carried out with 60 Vbeta primers and 13 Jbeta primers. The table came from immunoSEQ multiplex PCR; TCRdb's copy has only in-frame clones and leaves some out. The table lists some 150,000 clones, approximately 70% of them singletons, with about 2% in the top ten. The sequenced material came from PBMCs. The TCR originated in a woman aged 55-75 years in good health and CMV-seropositive.

The CDR3 region is CASSTGGPGANVLTF. As DNA, the CDR3 is TGTGCCAGTAGTACAGGGGGGCCTGGGGCCAACGTCCTGACTTTC. This chain joins TRBV19 and TRBJ2-6; D is perhaps TRBD1 (7 bases). Trimming left V 4 bases short and J 2 bases short, with 9 bases between. The germline CDR1 and CDR2 sequences are LNHDA and SQIVND (reference sequence). The CDR3 sequence is 15 residues long.